A selection of T cell receptor beta chains follows, all from one sample in a study of T cell changes during pregnancy in multiple sclerosis. Sequenced by immunoSEQ multiplex PCR; TCRdb stores in-frame clones only, minus some. This sample has tens of thousands of clones, with just over 90% found just once. The sample consisted of peripheral blood, taken in the second trimester of pregnancy. The receptors derive from a female donor in good health, enrolled as a control in a pregnancy study. Both conserved end residues are part of each CDR3.

v_call cdr3_aa
TRBV30 CAWSGGLITEAFF
TRBV9 CASSEGGGRSSGNTIYF
TRBV2 CASSGDRVADTQYF
TRBV4-3 CASSQEFGQGKFAKNIQYF
TRBV6-5 CASSPRGGVNSPLHF
TRBV7-3 CASSPDRVPDTQYF
TRBV11-2 CASSFLSGGREETQYF
TRBV6-1 CASSENQGRANEKLFF
TRBV25-1 CASGQDSEKLFF
TRBV7-3 CASSFGTGEHEQFF
TRBV6-1 CASSAQGAPSSGANVLTF
TRBV4-3 CASSPDSTGELFF
TRBV5-1 CASRFGASASEQYF
TRBV30 CAWSLGVGYGYTF
TRBV4-3 CASSQDRRTAEAFF
TRBV19 CASSPQDRGVNTEAFF
TRBV5-3 CARSFNGGFDPLKAPGLRTDTQYF
TRBV18 CASSPPGETQYF
TRBV5-4 CASSSTWDRNTEAFF
TRBV7-3 CASSLAGGQETQYF
TRBV4-1 CASSLAQAGELFF
TRBV6-6 CASREGSTIYF
TRBV28 CASRERLVRPYEQYF
TRBV2 CASTSRELSGNTIYF
TRBV7-2 CASSLGGAGGETQYF
TRBV14 CASSPDRVYTGELFF
TRBV9 CASSPLKGVPAGAPVTTEAFF
TRBV4-1 CASSQDPRLAVGELFF
TRBV7-2 CASSLSRVTDTQYF
TRBV4-1 CASSPGQGTQPQHF
TRBV18 CASSPPDRAQGTEAFF
TRBV7-8 CASSKLTGIETQYF
TRBV18 CASSGATAYNEQFF
TRBV2 CAGSQRESTDTQYF
TRBV4-3 CASSQESRDRFNYGYTF
TRBV7-3 CASSSPGRGGYNEQFF
TRBV5-5 CASSRVGGRNNEQFF
TRBV7-2 CASSYREGGSETQYF
TRBV28 CASSPGRFTPYNEQFF
TRBV7-6 CASSLATIQETQYF
TRBV19 CASSRLDQPQHF
TRBV13 CASSLGDQPQHF
TRBV27 CASRDGQVLNSPLHF
TRBV27 CASSRTGGPYEQYF
TRBV19 CASSIGDRADQPQHF
TRBV4-2 CASSQGRGGSYEQYF
TRBV11-2 CASSLGGVSPLHF
TRBV9 CASSFLRGTGELFF
TRBV28 CAIGTGVLAQHF
TRBV6-5 CASSYSGTGNYEQYF
TRBV14 CASRTTSGTTANTGELFF
TRBV25-1 CASSDAVNYGYTF
TRBV25-1 CASSVTYEQYF
TRBV23-1 CARLDRRDEQYF
TRBV20-1 CSAHSGSQWFF
TRBV11-2 CASRFQGATPYEQYF
TRBV4-3 CASSQDSIIMTSGTRGQFF
TRBV5-1 CASSLAAVQETQYF
TRBV6-4 CASSARVADTQYF
TRBV6-6 CASSYGLGQPGQPQHF